The 13 T cell receptor beta chains below come from one sample, sequenced in a study of cytomegalovirus exposure and HLA in healthy donors (dated by TCRdb to between 2016 and 2019). The method was the immunoSEQ multiplex PCR assay. For the multiplex PCR, a mixture combining 60 forward primers for TCR Vbeta segments and 13 reverse primers for TCR Jbeta segments was used. TCRdb stores this immuneACCESS table with in-frame sequences only. Part of the clones is absent; in the studies checked, under half of the shortfall reflects unresolved V genes, and no reason is known for the rest. In this sample the table shows some 120,000 clones, around 9% of which occur a single time. The ten top clones hold 4.5% to 7% of the sample. What was sequenced was PBMCs. The receptors were gathered from a man aged 35-49 years in good health and CMV-seronegative.

This clone was detected only a few times. This sequence joins TRBV6-1 and TRBJ1-1; 9 bases are a match to TRBD1. V was clipped by 5 bases and J by 3 bases; unmatched bases: 7. Per the germline V gene, CDR1 is MNHNS and CDR2 is SASEGT. The length of the CDR3 is 15 residues. CDR3 sequence: CASSTRDRAYTEAFF. The CDR3 nucleotides read TGTGCCAGCAGTACGAGGGACAGGGCATACACTGAAGCTTTCTTT.

Only a few counts were recorded for this clone. The chain carries TRBV30 and TRBJ2-3, with 10 bases matching TRBD2. The germline CDR1 and CDR2 sequences are GTSNPN and SVGIG (reference sequence). With V trimmed by 0 bases and J by 0 bases, 15 bases remained unmatched. CDR3 length: 20 residues. The CDR3 here is CAWSVQRFLTSGPSTDTQYF. The DNA of the CDR3 is TGTGCCTGGAGTGTACAAAGGTTTTTGACTAGCGGGCCTAGCACAGATACGCAGTATTTT.

This clone has more than one count but fewer than ten. The rearrangement uses TRBV11-2 and TRBJ1-2; D is undetermined. The CDR3 sequence is 14 residues long. CDR1 is SGHAT, CDR2 FQNNGV, per germline. Trimming shortened V by 0 bases and J by 4 bases, and 9 bases separated the two germline ends. The CDR3 spells CASSLESAGYGYTF. The CDR3 DNA sequence: TGTGCCAGCAGCTTAGAGTCGGCAGGCTATGGCTACACCTTC.

CDR3 sequence (DNA): TGTGCCAGCAGCATCACTAGCGGGGGGGCCAGAGATACGCAGTATTTT. This encodes CASSITSGGARDTQYF. The chain combines TRBV7-9 with TRBJ2-3, with TRBD2 matching 13 bases. Trimming cost V 5 bases and J 5 bases; bases outside gene matches: 7. This CDR3 contains 16 residues. CDR1 is SEHNR, CDR2 FQNEAQ, per germline (reference sequence).

The chain links TRBV19 to TRBJ2-5, with D maybe TRBD2 (5 bases). V was shortened by 6 bases and J by 11 bases, with 16 bases between the two germline ends. The CDR3 is made up of 12 amino acids. The germline gives CDR1 LNHDA, CDR2 SQIVND (reference sequence). This chain's CDR3 is CASSENMGEQYF. The DNA of the CDR3 is TGTGCCAGTAGCGAAAACATGGGAGAGCAGTACTTC.

This clone was found a few times. The gene calls are TRBV11-1 and TRBJ2-1, with TRBD1 identical over 9 bases. The germline V gene has CDR1 SGHAT and CDR2 FQDESV (reference sequence). This CDR3 spans 15 amino acids. V was clipped by 5 bases and J by 3 bases; unmatched bases: 5. In nucleotides, the CDR3 is TGTGCCAGCAGCGCGGACAGGGGTCGCTACAATGAGCAGTTCTTC. It is translated as CASSADRGRYNEQFF.

The gene calls are TRBV10-3 and TRBJ1-6; possibly TRBD1 for D (5 bases). The CDR3 runs to 14 residues. The V and J ends lost 6 bases and 5 bases respectively, with 11 bases between them. Germline CDR1 reads ENHRY; CDR2 reads SYGVKD. The CDR3 protein is CAIRDNRDNSPLHF. The CDR3 bases are TGTGCCATCAGGGACAACCGCGATAATTCACCCCTCCACTTT.

This clone occurred a few times. The V call is TRBV6-1, the J call TRBJ1-1, with a weak D call TRBD1 (5 bases). The CDR3 length is 12 residues. The V end was cut by 8 bases, the J end by 7 bases, with 14 bases between. The germline V gene encodes CDR1 MNHNS and CDR2 SASEGT. The CDR3 DNA reads as TGTGCCAGCTCTAGGGGTGTCGATGAAGCTTTCTTT. As protein: CASSRGVDEAFF.

V gene TRBV21-1 combines with J gene TRBJ1-1. TRBV21-1 is reported as a pseudogene. The CDR3 runs to 13 residues. The CDR3 DNA is TGTGCCAGCAGCAGAGTACGGAACACTGAAGCTTTCTTT. Translation: CASSRVRNTEAFF.

Turning to this clone: Other DNA sequences in this sample translate to the same CDR3. CDR3 sequence: CASMGQVPNTEAFF. Written as DNA, the CDR3 is TGTGCCAGCATGGGACAGGTTCCGAACACTGAAGCTTTCTTT. V and J are TRBV2 and TRBJ1-1; 8 nucleotides match TRBD1. V gave up 7 bases and J gave up 1 base; unmatched junction bases: 5. The CDR3 contains 14 residues. Germline V gene data show CDR1 as SNHLY and CDR2 as FYNNEI.

The CDR3 loop is CASSPAGGPGDTQYF. The DNA for the CDR3 is TGTGCCAGCAGTCCAGCGGGGGGGCCCGGAGATACGCAGTATTTT. J is TRBJ2-3 and V is TRBV6-5; TRBD2 aligns across 10 bases. This CDR3 is built from 15 residues. Per germline, CDR1 MNHEY and CDR2 SVGAGI. The V segment lost 5 bases and the J segment 5 bases; nucleotides outside the gene matches: 7.

The J gene is TRBJ2-7, the V gene TRBV27; TRBD1 is a possible D gene (5 bases). The CDR3 is 17 residues long. CDR1 and CDR2 from the germline V gene are MNHEY and SMNVEV (reference sequence). The V and J ends lost 2 bases and 0 bases respectively, with 17 bases between them. The CDR3 DNA is TGTGCCAGCAGTTTAAGAACAGGCCTCTTAAGCTCCTACGAGCAGTACTTC. The encoded protein is CASSLRTGLLSSYEQYF.

Only a few counts were recorded for this clone. This chain uses TRBV15 with TRBJ1-6, with D unresolved. There are 15 residues in the CDR3. Germline V lookup: CDR1 LNHNV, CDR2 YYDKDF (reference sequence). Trimming removed 0 bases at V and 0 bases at J, with 3 bases between. CDR3 sequence (DNA): TGTGCCACCAGCAGAGACAGCTCCTATAATTCACCCCTCCACTTT. Translation gives CATSRDSSYNSPLHF.